Below, 30 T cell receptor beta chains from the same sample are listed, as sequenced in a study of regulatory T cells in long-lasting Graves disease. To make TCR beta libraries, researchers used iRepertoire HTBI primers and Arm-PCR of CDR3 regions. TCRdb reanalysed the multiplex PCR reads using MiXCR and keeps one entry per CDR3 protein. The sample records 320,000 or so distinct CDR3 sequences, 15% to 20% being singletons. Sample time point: newly diagnosed GD, antithyroid drugs for less than 3 months. Extracted PBMC RNA gave rise to the TCR library. Sequencing was performed on peripheral blood mononuclear cells (PBMCs), taken at new diagnosis, from a patient treated with antithyroid drugs. The receptors originated from a female donor with Graves disease.

The rearrangement uses TRBV7-9 and TRBJ2-7; D is unclear. The V end lost 1 base, the J end lost 3 bases, and 13 bases lay between the germline ends. Germline V gives CDR1 SEHNR, CDR2 FQNEAQ (reference sequence). This CDR3 is 15 amino acids long. The DNA for the CDR3 is TGTGCCAGCAGCTTAGGAAACCTCGGTAACTACGAGCAGTACTTC. Translating it yields CASSLGNLGNYEQYF.

As to this clonotype: It may be a read error: a sequence one base away is much more abundant. CDR3 sequence: CASSYPVRNNEQFF. CDR3 sequence (DNA): TGTGCCAGCAGTTATCCGGTTAGAAACAATGAGCAGTTCTTC. This rearrangement joins TRBV6-5 to TRBJ2-1; D ambiguous. Between the trimmed V and J ends, which lost 3 bases and 5 bases, there was a span of 11 bases. Germline V lookup: CDR1 MNHEY, CDR2 SVGAGI. The CDR3 sequence is 14 residues long.

This clonotype was recorded at least ten times. The genes are TRBV20-1 and TRBJ2-3; 7 bases line up with TRBD2. The V gene end was trimmed by 6 bases and the J gene end by 4 bases; junction bases not matched to a gene: 7. This CDR3 has 13 amino acids. Germline CDR1 is DFQATT and CDR2 is SNEGSKA (reference sequence). The chain's CDR3 is CSARVAGADTQYF. CDR3 DNA: TGCAGTGCCAGGGTGGCGGGGGCAGATACGCAGTATTTT.

A word on this clonotype: This probably arose from a read error, given a far larger clone one base away. The gene calls are TRBV7-2 and TRBJ2-1; perhaps D is TRBD1 or TRBD2 (5 bases each). TRBJ2-5 explains the end of the DNA better; the J call may be wrong. Looked up from germline, CDR1 is SGHTA and CDR2 is FQGNSA. This CDR3 is built from 15 residues. The CDR3 nucleotides read TGTGCCAGCAGCCGCCGAGGGGCGGGCATAGAGACCCAGTACTTC. Translated: CASSRRGAGIETQYF.

This clonotype was seen a few times. The chain recombines TRBV19 with TRBJ2-1; 8 bases align to TRBD1. Near its end, the DNA agrees better with TRBJ2-5, so the J call may be wrong. This CDR3 region has 14 residues. The germline CDR1 and CDR2 sequences are LNHDA and SQIVND (reference sequence). CDR3 DNA: TGTGCCAGTAGTCCCGGACAGGGTCGAGAGACCCAGTACTTC. Translating it yields CASSPGQGRETQYF.

This clonotype was picked up many times. The chain is built from TRBV29-1 and TRBJ2-1; 13 positions match TRBD2. The CDR3 contains 13 residues. The trim removed 5 bases at V and 8 bases at J, leaving 3 bases unmatched. Germline V gene sequence: CDR1 SQVTM, CDR2 ANQGSEA. The CDR3 loop is CSVPGLAGDEQFF. The CDR3 coding sequence is TGCAGCGTTCCTGGACTAGCGGGAGATGAGCAGTTCTTC.

This clonotype was seen repeatedly, ten times or more. The rearrangement joins TRBV5-1 to TRBJ2-1; a possible D gene is TRBD1 (6 bases). Germline CDR1 reads SGHRS; CDR2 reads YFSETQ. The CDR3 is 13 amino acids. Trimming removed 4 bases at V and 8 bases at J, with 13 bases between. In DNA, the CDR3 is TGCGCCAGCAGCACTTTCAGGGGTGATGAGCAGTTCTTC. Translation: CASSTFRGDEQFF.

Worth noting for this clonotype: Given a much more abundant clone one base away, this may be a read error. The rearrangement uses TRBV3-1 and TRBJ2-7, with 12 positions matching TRBD2. The CDR3 loop spans 17 amino acids. The V gene end was trimmed by 8 bases and the J gene end by 5 bases; junction bases not matched to a gene: 16. In germline, CDR1 is LGHDT, CDR2 YNNKEL (reference sequence). In DNA form, the CDR3 reads TGTGCCAGCGGCCCTACCGCCGGGACTAGCGGGCTAAACGAGCAGTACTTC. This gives the protein CASGPTAGTSGLNEQYF.

At least ten counts were recorded for this clonotype. This chain uses TRBV7-9 with TRBJ2-6, with D perhaps matching TRBD2 (6 bases). V was shortened by 3 bases and J by 0 bases, with 9 bases between the two germline ends. This CDR3 is 16 amino acids long. Germline CDR1 and CDR2: SEHNR and FQNEAQ (reference sequence). The CDR3 spells CASSFRRDSGANVLTF. The CDR3 bases are TGTGCCAGCAGCTTCAGGCGGGACTCTGGGGCCAACGTCCTGACTTTC. Based on the CDR3 plus reference TRBV7-9 and TRBJ2-6, the full variable domain is DTGVSQNPRHKITKRGQNVTFRCDPISEHNRLYWYRQTLGQGPEFLTYFQNEAQLEKSRLLSDRFSAERPKGSFSTLEIQRTEQGDSAMYLCASSFRRDSGANVLTFGAGSRLTVL.

This clonotype was seen a few times. The chain combines TRBV14 with TRBJ1-1, with D perhaps TRBD1 (5 bases). CDR3 length: 15 amino acids. Germline CDR1 and CDR2: SGHDN and FVKESK. V shed 4 bases and J shed 0 bases, with 12 bases lying between them. The CDR3 reads CASSPLGRLNTEAFF. The DNA of the CDR3 is TGTGCCAGCAGCCCACTGGGACGGCTGAACACTGAAGCTTTCTTT.

This clonotype has only a few counts. The chain combines TRBV5-1 with TRBJ2-2; a weak D match, TRBD2 (6 bases). CDR3 length: 14 amino acids. Trimming pared 0 bases from V and 8 bases from J, leaving 11 bases between. The germline V gene has CDR1 SGHRS and CDR2 YFSETQ. The CDR3 loop reads CASSLVLAGGELFF. The DNA for the CDR3 is TGCGCCAGCAGCTTGGTACTCGCGGGGGGGGAGCTGTTTTTT.

In the case of this clonotype: This may be a read error: a much more frequent sequence differs by one nucleotide. This chain connects TRBV6-1 to TRBJ1-2; the D is unclear. Germline V CDR1 and CDR2: MNHNS, SASEGT. This CDR3 contains 15 residues. The ends were cut back, 0 bases at V and 2 bases at J, with 10 bases in the middle. CDR3 sequence: CASSEAVTDNYGYTF. The CDR3, as DNA: TGTGCCAGCAGTGAAGCAGTGACTGACAACTATGGCTACACCTTC.

Regarding this clonotype: A far larger clone is just one base off, so this is likely a read error. J is TRBJ2-5 and V is TRBV11-2; D possibly corresponds to TRBD2 (5 bases). Between the trimmed V and J ends, which lost 7 bases and 11 bases, there was a span of 32 bases. The germline gives CDR1 SGHAT, CDR2 FQNNGV. This CDR3 region has 17 residues. For the CDR3, the DNA is TGTGCCAGCACCGACCGACCGGGGATTCGGTCCTACAATGAGCAGTACTTC. Translating gives CASTDRPGIRSYNEQYF.

A note on this clonotype: A far bigger clonotype differs at one base, so this is likely a read error. CDR3 region: CASSGQGDEQFF. The CDR3 nucleotides read TGTGCCAGCAGCGGACAGGGGGACGAGCAGTTCTTC. The chain is built from TRBV9 and TRBJ2-1; 9 bases line up with TRBD1. The CDR3 is 12 amino acids. Trimming took 3 bases from V and 10 from J; bases not matched to a gene: 2. CDR1 and CDR2 from the germline V gene are SGDLS and YYNGEE.

This clonotype occurred many times. The chain combines TRBV5-1 with TRBJ2-2, with D perhaps matching TRBD2 (5 bases). The CDR3 runs to 17 residues. Trimming cost V 0 bases and J 1 base, with 13 bases left between them. Germline V gives CDR1 SGHRS, CDR2 YFSETQ. The CDR3 protein is CASSLVFDRENTGELFF. The CDR3 DNA is TGCGCCAGCAGCTTGGTGTTTGACCGGGAGAACACCGGGGAGCTGTTTTTT.

This clonotype was detected many times. The J gene is TRBJ2-1, the V gene TRBV6-1, with 8 bases identical to TRBD2. Germline V gives CDR1 MNHNS, CDR2 SASEGT. The CDR3 loop spans 14 amino acids. V was clipped by 8 bases and J by 9 bases; unmatched bases: 12. The CDR3 bases are TGTGCCAGCTCCGAGCGGGAGCCGGGTCTTGAGCAGTTCTTC. It yields the protein CASSEREPGLEQFF.

This chain uses TRBV5-6 with TRBJ1-2; no reliable D call. There are 12 residues in the CDR3. Germline-derived CDR1 and CDR2 are SGHDT and YYEEEE. Trimming took 4 bases from V and 6 from J, leaving 10 bases between them. The CDR3 DNA sequence: TGTGCCAGCAGCCTCCAGGATGATGGCTACACCTTC. Translation gives CASSLQDDGYTF.

This clonotype was counted many times. The chain couples TRBV5-1 to TRBJ2-7; TRBD1 might be the D (5 bases). The CDR3 has 13 residues. The V end lost 3 bases, the J end lost 2 bases, and 9 bases lay between the germline ends. The V gene's germline CDR1 is SGHRS and CDR2 YFSETQ. The chain's CDR3 is CASSYGHTYEQYF. CDR3 nucleotides: TGCGCCAGCAGCTATGGACACACCTACGAGCAGTACTTC.

The chain is built from TRBV2 and TRBJ2-1; no firm D call. CDR3 length equals 13 residues. Germline V gives CDR1 SNHLY, CDR2 FYNNEI. V shed 3 bases and J shed 4 bases, with 7 bases lying between them. For the CDR3, the DNA is TGTGCCAGCAGTGATAGGCCTTACAATGAGCAGTTCTTC. The encoded protein is CASSDRPYNEQFF.

The chain joins TRBV6-2 or TRBV6-3 to TRBJ2-2; TRBD2 matches 11 bases. The CDR3 length is 17 residues. With V trimmed by 5 bases and J by 8 bases, 13 bases remained unmatched. Germline-derived CDR1 and CDR2 are MNHEY and SVGEGT. CDR3 amino acids: CASSPLSGRADEGELFF. In DNA, the CDR3 is TGTGCCAGCAGTCCTCTTAGCGGGAGGGCCGATGAAGGGGAGCTGTTTTTT.

This clonotype was seen a few times. This chain links TRBV27 with TRBJ1-1; 7 bases are shared with TRBD1. The V segment lost 4 bases and the J segment 8 bases; nucleotides outside the gene matches: 7. CDR1 is MNHEY, CDR2 SMNVEV, per germline (reference sequence). The CDR3 extends over 13 amino acids. The CDR3 here is CASSSVEGAEAFF. The CDR3 region has the DNA TGTGCCAGCAGTTCCGTTGAGGGGGCGGAAGCTTTCTTT.

With regard to this clonotype: This may stem from a read error, because a much larger clone lies one nucleotide away. The chain carries TRBV19 and TRBJ1-3; 8 bases are a match to TRBD1. The germline V gene encodes CDR1 LNHDA and CDR2 SQIVND (reference sequence). CDR3 length: 16 amino acids. The CDR3 here is CASSISGGNSGNAIYF. CDR3 nucleotide sequence: TGTGCCAGTAGTATCTCAGGGGGCAACTCTGGAAACGCCATATATTTT.

V gene TRBV28 combines with J gene TRBJ1-1; 8 bases align to TRBD1. With V trimmed by 2 bases and J by 0 bases, 5 bases remained unmatched. The CDR3 runs 16 residues. The V gene's germline CDR1 is MDHEN and CDR2 SYDVKM. The CDR3 DNA is TGTGCCAGCAGTTTAGTGGCAGGGGGCATGAACACTGAAGCTTTCTTT. It encodes CASSLVAGGMNTEAFF.

This clonotype has only a few counts. CDR3 loop: CASSPGDTLSYNEQFF. CDR3 DNA: TGCGCCAGCAGCCCGGGTGACACCCTCTCCTACAATGAGCAGTTCTTC. The chain joins TRBV5-1 to TRBJ2-1; D is ambiguous. V was cut by 4 bases and J by 0 bases, with 14 bases left in between. This CDR3 contains 16 residues. Looked up from germline, CDR1 is SGHRS and CDR2 is YFSETQ.

In this sample, this clonotype turned up many times. The genes are TRBV20-1 and TRBJ1-2, with a possible D match to TRBD1 (5 bases). In germline, CDR1 is DFQATT, CDR2 SNEGSKA (reference sequence). Trimming cost V 4 bases and J 0 bases, with 18 bases left between them. The CDR3 contains 16 residues. The CDR3 reads CSATPRGRDSNYGYTF. CDR3 DNA sequence: TGCAGTGCTACGCCGAGGGGCAGGGATTCTAACTATGGCTACACCTTC.

The rearrangement links TRBV28 to TRBJ2-1; possibly TRBD1 for D (5 bases). Germline CDR1 and CDR2: MDHEN and SYDVKM. The CDR3 has 16 residues. Trimming stripped 6 bases from V and 3 bases from J, with 18 bases between. The CDR3: CASRVLFQGNYNEQFF. The CDR3, as DNA: TGTGCCAGCAGGGTCCTCTTTCAGGGTAACTACAATGAGCAGTTCTTC.

This clonotype was seen a handful of times. Since a much larger clone is just one base distant, this may be a read error. V and J are TRBV10-3 and TRBJ1-6, with a tentative D call TRBD1 (5 bases). The CDR3 sequence is 15 residues long. The germline gives CDR1 ENHRY, CDR2 SYGVKD. In DNA form, the CDR3 reads TGTGCCATCAGGGAAAGTACAGGAGGTAATCCACCCCTCCACTTT. Translated, it gives CAIRESTGGNPPLHF.

This clonotype was recorded at least ten times. The chain carries TRBV6-1 and TRBJ2-7; 7 bases align to TRBD1. V gave up 3 bases and J gave up 0 bases; unmatched junction bases: 11. This CDR3 is 17 amino acids long. Germline CDR1 MNHNS, CDR2 SASEGT. Here the CDR3 reads CASSDRTRQGLSYEQYF. The CDR3 DNA reads as TGTGCCAGCAGTGACCGCACCCGACAGGGCCTCTCCTACGAGCAGTACTTC.

This clonotype has ten or more counts. The V call is TRBV12-3 or TRBV12-4, the J call TRBJ2-7; the match to TRBD2 covers 13 bases. Trimming at V came to 2 bases and at J to 9 bases, leaving 4 bases not matched to a gene. The CDR3 sequence is 14 residues long. CDR3 nucleotide sequence: TGTGCCAGCAGTTTAACTAGCGGGAGGGCCGGGCAGTACTTC. This encodes CASSLTSGRAGQYF.

This clonotype was detected many times. V usage is TRBV20-1 and J usage is TRBJ2-1; tentatively, D is TRBD1 or TRBD2 (5 bases each). This CDR3 contains 12 residues. Germline loops: CDR1 DFQATT, CDR2 SNEGSKA (reference sequence). With 3 bases removed from V and 9 bases from J, the gap between germline ends came to 12 bases. CDR3 sequence (DNA): TGCAGTGCTAGGGGACGTAGAGGTGAGCAGTTCTTC. It translates to CSARGRRGEQFF.